A single sample is the source of the 19 T cell receptor beta chains below, sequenced in a study of T cells in women clearing cervical HPV infection. The table came from immunoSEQ multiplex PCR; TCRdb's copy has only in-frame clones and leaves some out. This sample's table reports 25,000 to 30,000 clones. Sequencing used blood buffy coat. The receptors stem from a woman aged 18 to 75 with a cervical HPV16 infection that either progressed to CIN3+ or cleared (not recorded which).

CDR3 sequence reads: CASRHTGLGYTF. The CDR3 bases that were read are TGTGCCAGCAGACACACAGGGTTGGGC. The chain links TRBV5-5 to TRBJ1-2, with D possibly TRBD1 on 6 matching bases. The read finishes 3 residues shy of the CDR3 end, and the germline J gene is used to complete it. Germline loops: CDR1 SGHKS, CDR2 YYEKEE (reference sequence). The CDR3 contains 12 residues.

A note on this clone: The missing CDR3 end, 3 residues past where the read stops, is filled in from the germline J gene. The chain is built from TRBV5-5 and TRBJ1-4; 12 nucleotides agree with TRBD1. In germline, CDR1 is SGHKS, CDR2 YYEKEE (reference sequence). V dropped 4 bases and J dropped 7; count of bases not matched to a gene: 5. The CDR3 consists of 15 residues. CDR3 DNA (partial): TGTGCCAGCAGCCAGGGACAGGGGGCAGGTGAAAAA. It translates to CASSQGQGAGEK. The CDR3 as a whole reads CASSQGQGAGEKLFF.

In the case of this clone: The DNA ends 3 residues before the CDR3 does, and the rest of the CDR3 is filled in from the germline J gene. This chain joins TRBV5-5 and TRBJ2-7; 7 bases are shared with TRBD1. Germline V lookup: CDR1 SGHKS, CDR2 YYEKEE (reference sequence). The length of the CDR3 is 14 residues. J was trimmed by 6 bases and V by 4 bases; bases with no gene match: 10. The sequenced part of the CDR3 DNA is TGTGCCAGCAGCCGAAGACAGGGAACCCCCGAG. Its protein product is CASSRRQGTPE. The complete CDR3 sequence is CASSRRQGTPEQYF. The variable domain in full, with the rest retrieved from reference TRBV5-5 and TRBJ2-7, is DAGVTQSPTHLIKTRGQQVTLRCSPISGHKSVSWYQQVLGQGPQFIFQYYEKEERGRGNFPDRFSARQFPNYSSELNVNALLLGDSALYLCASSRRQGTPEQYFGPGTRLTVT.

The part of the CDR3 DNA that was read is TGTGCCAGCAGTCCTCTTGGCGCGGGGGCCACCAAAAACATT. Translation: CASSPLGAGATKNI. The full CDR3 protein is CASSPLGAGATKNIQYF. This chain uses TRBV27 with TRBJ2-4; tentatively, D is TRBD2 (7 bases). Sequencing ends 3 residues short of the CDR3 end; the germline J gene provides the rest. The CDR3 contains 17 residues. The V end was cut by 5 bases, the J end by 2 bases, with 19 bases between. Germline-derived CDR1 and CDR2 are MNHEY and SMNVEV (reference sequence).

A remark on this clone: The read halts 3 residues ahead of the CDR3 end, with the missing end drawn from the germline J gene. J is TRBJ1-1 and V is TRBV10-3; 8 nucleotides line up with TRBD1. Trimming took 11 bases from V and 2 from J; bases not matched to a gene: 7. Germline loops: CDR1 ENHRY, CDR2 SYGVKD. CDR3 length: 13 residues. CDR3 bases read: TGTGCCGTTCAGCAGGGGGCAAACACTGAA. Amino acids: CAVQQGANTE. The whole CDR3 reads CAVQQGANTEAFF.

As for this clone: The read finishes 3 residues shy of the CDR3 end, and the germline J gene is used to complete it. The chain carries TRBV27 and TRBJ2-2; a possible D gene is TRBD2 (6 bases). CDR1 and CDR2 from the germline V gene are MNHEY and SMNVEV (reference sequence). This CDR3 has 15 amino acids. V was pared by 4 bases and J by 6 bases, with 15 bases between. The covered CDR3 bases are TGTGCCAGCAGTTGGAGGACGCCGGGGGCCGGGGAG. It yields the protein CASSWRTPGAGE. The whole CDR3 protein reads CASSWRTPGAGELFF.

As to this clone: The CDR3 goes on 3 residues after the read ends, and that part is filled in from the germline J gene. The rearrangement uses TRBV7-3 and TRBJ1-1; 9 bases align to TRBD1. V shed 5 bases, J shed 6 bases, and the junction held 10 bases outside the gene matches. Germline V gene lookup returns CDR1 SGHTA and CDR2 FQGTGA. The CDR3 loop spans 15 amino acids. The CDR3: CASSARQGVLAEAFF. The CDR3 bases that were read are TGTGCCAGCAGCGCCAGACAGGGGGTGTTGGCTGAA.

Points on this clone: The read falls 3 residues short of the CDR3 end, and the missing part is taken from the germline J gene. This chain links TRBV9 with TRBJ2-3; the match to TRBD2 covers 12 bases. CDR1 and CDR2 from the germline V gene are SGDLS and YYNGEE. This CDR3 region has 16 residues. V lost 1 base and J lost 8; bases outside the gene matches: 8. The CDR3 DNA, read in part, is TGTGCCAGCAGCGTATCTAGCGGGGGGGACGTAGGTACG. Translated, it gives CASSVSSGGDVGT. The full CDR3 is CASSVSSGGDVGTQYF.

With regard to this clone: The read falls 3 residues short of the CDR3 end, and the missing part is taken from the germline J gene. The V gene is TRBV7-3, the J gene TRBJ1-2, with D perhaps matching TRBD1 (5 bases). There are 16 residues in the CDR3. The ends were cut back, 9 bases at V and 4 bases at J, with 24 bases in the middle. Germline-derived CDR1 and CDR2 are SGHTA and FQGTGA. The sequenced part of the CDR3 DNA is TGTGCCAGAAACCCGCTGGGGCGCGTTCCTACCTATGGC. It specifies CARNPLGRVPTYG. The entire CDR3 protein is CARNPLGRVPTYGYTF.

Turning to this clone: The read stops 3 residues short of the end of the CDR3; the missing end is completed from the germline J gene. The chain is built from TRBV18 and TRBJ1-2; D remains ambiguous. CDR1 is KGHSH, CDR2 LQKENI, per germline. Trimming left V 3 bases short and J 4 bases short, with 12 bases between. The CDR3 spans 14 residues. CDR3 DNA (partial): TGTGCCAGCTCACCCGTACAGAGAGTCTATGGC. It yields the protein CASSPVQRVYG. In full, the CDR3 is CASSPVQRVYGYTF.

Of note for this clone: The missing CDR3 end, 3 residues past where the read stops, is filled in from the germline J gene. The chain links TRBV6-1 to TRBJ1-1, with no clear D. Trimming took 7 bases from V and 0 from J, leaving 9 bases between them. The CDR3 length is 13 residues. The germline V gene has CDR1 MNHNS and CDR2 SASEGT. The CDR3: CASNDIMNTEAFF. Incomplete CDR3 DNA: TGTGCCAGCAATGACATCATGAACACTGAA.

On this clone itself: The CDR3 end lies 3 residues beyond the end of the read and is filled in from the germline J gene. V is TRBV6-4 and J is TRBJ2-2; TRBD1 agrees at 11 bases. The CDR3 covers 14 residues. CDR1 and CDR2 from the germline V gene are MRHNA and SNTAGT. After removal of 6 bases from V and 7 bases from J, the junction contained 4 bases not matched to a gene. Incomplete CDR3 DNA: TGTGCCAGCAGCGCCGGGACAGGGGGCGGGGAG. Encoded protein: CASSAGTGGGE. The entire CDR3 sequence reads CASSAGTGGGELFF.

Comments on this clone: The read ends 3 residues early relative to the CDR3; the germline J gene fills the gap. This chain uses TRBV19 with TRBJ2-1; the D gene is possibly TRBD2 (5 bases). Germline V lookup: CDR1 LNHDA, CDR2 SQIVND (reference sequence). The CDR3 spans 16 residues. Trimming pared 6 bases from V and 7 bases from J, leaving 22 bases between. The sequenced CDR3 bases are TGTGCCAGTAGCAAAAGTCCCGGGCGAACGGGGAATGAG. Amino acid sequence: CASSKSPGRTGNE. The CDR3 reads in full as CASSKSPGRTGNEQFF.

About this clone: The read stops 3 residues short of the end of the CDR3; the missing end is completed from the germline J gene. The chain is built from TRBV7-2 and TRBJ2-3; TRBD2 might be the D (7 bases). The CDR3 is 14 amino acids. Germline lookup yields CDR1 SGHTA and CDR2 FQGNSA. This CDR3 is CASSLNTGRETQYF. CDR3 DNA, as far as it was read: TGTGCCAGCAGCTTAAATACAGGGCGGGAGACG.

Points on this clone: The sequence runs out 3 residues before the end of the CDR3; the remainder is reconstructed from the germline J gene. The J gene is TRBJ2-1, the V gene TRBV5-5; possible D gene TRBD2, 5 bases. The CDR3 sequence is 15 residues long. Germline-derived CDR1 and CDR2 are SGHKS and YYEKEE (reference sequence). Trimming cost V 4 bases and J 8 bases, with 19 bases left between them. The CDR3 protein is CASSILVQFSDEQFF. The CDR3 DNA, read in part, is TGTGCCAGCAGCATACTAGTTCAATTCAGCGATGAG.

As concerns this clone: The read terminates 3 residues ahead of where the CDR3 ends, so the germline J gene completes it. The chain combines TRBV7-2 with TRBJ2-5; a possible D gene is TRBD1 (6 bases). Germline V gives CDR1 SGHTA, CDR2 FQGNSA. V lost 2 bases and J 5 bases, leaving 12 bases between the germline ends. CDR3 length: 14 amino acids. CDR3 sequence reads: CASSLNTGRETQYF. CDR3 bases read: TGTGCCAGCAGCTTAAATACAGGGCGGGAGACC. The full variable domain, rest sourced from reference TRBV7-2 and TRBJ2-5, is GAGVSQSPSNKVTEKGKDVELRCDPISGHTALYWYRQSLGQGLEFLIYFQGNSAPDKSGLPSDRFSAERTGGSVSTLTIQRTQQEDSAVYLCASSLNTGRETQYFGPGTRLLVL.

Notes on this clone: The CDR3 goes on 3 residues after the read ends, and that part is filled in from the germline J gene. The chain is built from TRBV18 and TRBJ2-3; D remains ambiguous. Trimming stripped 6 bases from V and 6 bases from J, with 10 bases between. From germline, CDR1 is KGHSH and CDR2 LQKENI. There are 12 residues in the CDR3. The DNA read from the CDR3 is TGTGCCAGCTCGCCCCAGGCCGATACG. Its protein is CASSPQADT. The entire CDR3 protein reads CASSPQADTQYF.

The sequenced CDR3 bases are TGTGCCACCAGCACCCAACAGGGGGTCGCTGAA. Translated: CATSTQQGVAE. The complete CDR3 reads CATSTQQGVAEAFF. The chain has TRBV15 and TRBJ1-1; 8 bases map to TRBD1. The CDR3 end is not reached by the read, which stops 3 residues before it; the germline J gene fills it in. Per the germline V gene, CDR1 is LNHNV and CDR2 is YYDKDF (reference sequence). Germline trimming cut 4 bases from V and 6 bases from J; bases unmatched to any gene: 7. The CDR3 totals 14 residues.

Remarks on this clone: The sequenced fragment ends 3 residues before the CDR3 boundary, so the rest is inferred from the germline J gene. The V gene is TRBV7-6, the J gene TRBJ1-5, with a tentative D call TRBD1 (6 bases). V dropped 3 bases and J dropped 3 bases, with 9 bases sitting between them. The germline V gene has CDR1 SGHVS and CDR2 FNYEAQ. There are 14 residues in the CDR3. CDR3 sequence: CASSFGGPNQPQHF. CDR3 DNA, as far as it was read: TGTGCCAGCAGCTTTGGGGGCCCCAATCAGCCC.